The 30 T cell receptor beta chains listed next were all sequenced from one sample in a study of shared clonotypes between healthy human individuals. Libraries were prepared by immunoSEQ multiplex PCR; TCRdb keeps only in-frame clonotypes and omits some of them. This table has 550,000 to 600,000 clones, 95% to 98% appearing once. CD45RO-negative, CCR7-positively selected cells formed the naive CD8 fraction, excluding terminally differentiated effector memory CD45RA+ cells. The sequenced sample was naive CD8+ T cells sorted from blood. These receptors came from a young man in good health.

This clone was counted once. The chain recombines TRBV11-2 with TRBJ2-5; D remains unclear. V was shortened by 2 bases and J by 4 bases, with 14 bases between the two germline ends. The germline V gene has CDR1 SGHAT and CDR2 FQNNGV. The CDR3 has 15 residues. CDR3 sequence: CASSLYYSAVETQYF. The CDR3, as DNA: TGTGCCAGCAGCTTATACTATTCAGCCGTAGAGACCCAGTACTTC.

This chain connects TRBV2 to TRBJ1-5; maybe TRBD1 (5 bases). The ends were cut back, 5 bases at V and 4 bases at J, with 9 bases in the middle. The germline V gene encodes CDR1 SNHLY and CDR2 FYNNEI. The CDR3 spans 13 residues. In DNA form, the CDR3 reads TGTGCCAGCAGTAGCAGGGAAAATCAGCCCCAGCATTTT. Translation: CASSSRENQPQHF.

The chain employs TRBV29-1 and TRBJ2-7, with D perhaps matching TRBD1 or TRBD2 (6 bases each). The CDR3 is 13 residues long. V was trimmed by 4 bases and J by 1 base, leaving 11 bases between them. Germline V CDR1 and CDR2: SQVTM, ANQGSEA. The CDR3: CSVVGGPSYEQYF. The DNA for the CDR3 is TGCAGCGTTGTAGGGGGGCCGTCCTACGAGCAGTACTTC.

The CDR3 is CASIRGGPEQFF. DNA of the CDR3: TGTGCCAGCATCAGAGGGGGGCCCGAGCAGTTCTTC. The chain carries TRBV7-9 and TRBJ2-1; D is perhaps TRBD1 or TRBD2 (6 bases each). Germline CDR1 is SEHNR and CDR2 is FQNEAQ (reference sequence). The CDR3 runs 12 residues. Trimming shortened V by 7 bases and J by 10 bases, and 14 bases separated the two germline ends.

A note on this clone: Other DNA sequences of this sample code for an identical CDR3. J is TRBJ2-7 and V is TRBV29-1, with D perhaps TRBD1 or TRBD2 (5 bases each). V was pared by 4 bases and J by 1 base, with 8 bases between. The CDR3 has 12 residues. Per germline, CDR1 SQVTM and CDR2 ANQGSEA. CDR3 region: CSVGGSSYEQYF. In DNA form, the CDR3 reads TGCAGCGTTGGGGGGTCATCCTACGAGCAGTACTTC.

The chain has TRBV7-8 and TRBJ1-4, with D possibly TRBD1 on 5 matching bases. Trimming took off 3 bases at V and 0 bases at J, with 11 bases between the two ends. Per the germline V gene, CDR1 is SGHVS and CDR2 is FQNEAQ. This CDR3 has 16 amino acids. In nucleotides, the CDR3 is TGTGCCAGCAGCTTCCAGGGCATTGCAACTAATGAAAAACTGTTTTTT. It translates to CASSFQGIATNEKLFF.

This rearrangement joins TRBV11-2 to TRBJ1-1; TRBD1 is a possible D gene (6 bases). The CDR3 sequence is 14 residues long. V lost 2 bases and J 5 bases, leaving 12 bases between the germline ends. Germline-derived CDR1 and CDR2 are SGHAT and FQNNGV. In DNA form, the CDR3 reads TGTGCCAGCAGCTTAAGGCAGGGGTGGACTGAAGCTTTCTTT. Amino acid sequence: CASSLRQGWTEAFF.

This chain links TRBV5-4 with TRBJ2-3; TRBD2 matches 7 bases. The germline gives CDR1 SGHNT, CDR2 YYREEE (reference sequence). The CDR3 loop spans 15 amino acids. V lost 2 bases and J lost 4; bases outside the gene matches: 7. The CDR3 sequence is CASSFRGRAPDTQYF. CDR3 nucleotide sequence: TGTGCCAGCAGCTTTAGAGGGAGGGCCCCAGATACGCAGTATTTT.

This chain connects TRBV15 to TRBJ2-7; the match to TRBD2 covers 7 bases. The trim removed 5 bases at V and 6 bases at J, leaving 16 bases unmatched. The CDR3 runs to 16 residues. Germline V lookup: CDR1 LNHNV, CDR2 YYDKDF (reference sequence). The CDR3 region is CATSHLAGEDPLEQYF. As DNA, the CDR3 is TGTGCCACCAGCCACCTCGCGGGAGAGGACCCCCTCGAGCAGTACTTC.

The chain carries TRBV7-2 and TRBJ2-1; 7 positions agree with TRBD2. This CDR3 is built from 14 residues. V lost 5 bases, J lost 7 bases, and 8 bases stayed unmatched. CDR1 and CDR2 (germline): SGHTA, FQGNSA. In nucleotides, the CDR3 is TGTGCCAGCAGCCCTGAACCACTAGCGAATGAGCAGTTCTTC. Protein product: CASSPEPLANEQFF. The variable domain in full, with the rest retrieved from reference TRBV7-2 and TRBJ2-1, is GAGVSQSPSNKVTEKGKDVELRCDPISGHTALYWYRQSLGQGLEFLIYFQGNSAPDKSGLPSDRFSAERTGGSVSTLTIQRTQQEDSAVYLCASSPEPLANEQFFGPGTRLTVL.

This sequence joins TRBV7-9 and TRBJ2-7; D assignment may be TRBD1 or TRBD2 (5 bases each). The CDR3 loop spans 12 amino acids. CDR1 and CDR2 (germline): SEHNR, FQNEAQ (reference sequence). V lost 4 bases, J lost 5 bases, and 9 bases lay in between. CDR3 nucleotide sequence: TGTGCCAGCAGCTGGGGGAGAAACGAGCAGTACTTC. This codes for CASSWGRNEQYF.

The V call is TRBV30, the J call TRBJ1-1; TRBD1 might be the D (6 bases). The CDR3 extends over 12 amino acids. Germline values: CDR1 GTSNPN, CDR2 SVGIG (reference sequence). With 3 bases removed from V and 6 bases from J, the gap between germline ends came to 11 bases. CDR3 region: CAWRGGGAEAFF. The DNA for the CDR3 is TGTGCCTGGAGAGGGGGTGGAGCTGAAGCTTTCTTT. The full variable domain, completed using reference TRBV30 and TRBJ1-1, is SQTIHQWPATLVQPVGSPLSLECTVEGTSNPNLYWYRQAAGRGLQLLFYSVGIGQISSEVPQNLSASRPQDRQFILSSKKLLLSDSGFYLCAWRGGGAEAFFGQGTRLTVV.

The J gene is TRBJ1-2, the V gene TRBV7-2; the D is unclear. Germline V gives CDR1 SGHTA, CDR2 FQGNSA. The CDR3 contains 13 residues. Between the trimmed V and J ends, which lost 3 bases and 8 bases, there was a span of 13 bases. The DNA of the CDR3 is TGTGCCAGCAGCTTTCTGGGCGGAACGGGCTACACCTTC. It is translated as CASSFLGGTGYTF. The variable domain in full, with the rest retrieved from reference TRBV7-2 and TRBJ1-2, is GAGVSQSPSNKVTEKGKDVELRCDPISGHTALYWYRQSLGQGLEFLIYFQGNSAPDKSGLPSDRFSAERTGGSVSTLTIQRTQQEDSAVYLCASSFLGGTGYTFGSGTRLTVV.

The chain joins TRBV6-1 to TRBJ2-1; TRBD1 agrees at 11 bases. Germline CDR1 MNHNS, CDR2 SASEGT. V dropped 5 bases and J dropped 5; count of bases not matched to a gene: 5. This CDR3 has 15 amino acids. CDR3 in amino acids: CASSTGQGAHNEQFF. CDR3 DNA sequence: TGTGCCAGCAGTACTGGACAGGGGGCCCACAATGAGCAGTTCTTC.

The chain links TRBV5-1 to TRBJ1-5; 9 nucleotides match TRBD1. This CDR3 is built from 17 residues. Germline CDR1 reads SGHRS; CDR2 reads YFSETQ. Unmatched junction bases numbered 8, after V lost 4 bases and J lost 0 bases. The DNA of the CDR3 is TGCGCCAGCAGCACCCGGGACAGGGTTGGTAGCAATCAGCCCCAGCATTTT. Encoded protein: CASSTRDRVGSNQPQHF.

The chain joins TRBV19 to TRBJ2-7, with no clear D. The CDR3 runs to 14 residues. Deletions cut 0 bases from V and 5 bases from J, with 11 bases between. Germline V lookup: CDR1 LNHDA, CDR2 SQIVND (reference sequence). CDR3 DNA sequence: TGTGCCAGTAGTATAGAATGGGGTCACAACGAGCAGTACTTC. It specifies CASSIEWGHNEQYF.

The gene calls are TRBV5-1 and TRBJ1-1, with D possibly TRBD1 on 5 matching bases. Germline CDR1 is SGHRS and CDR2 is YFSETQ. CDR3 size: 13 residues. V was cut by 0 bases and J by 7 bases, with 10 bases left in between. The CDR3 DNA sequence: TGCGCCAGCAGCTTGGGAGGTGGACATGAAGCTTTCTTT. Encoded protein: CASSLGGGHEAFF.

The chain couples TRBV4-1 to TRBJ1-1; D perhaps matches TRBD1 (6 bases). The CDR3 is 14 amino acids. Trimming took off 0 bases at V and 7 bases at J, with 12 bases between the two ends. Germline CDR1 reads MGHRA; CDR2 reads YSYEKL. The DNA for the CDR3 is TGCGCCAGCAGCCAAGAGGGAGGACAGAATGAAGCTTTCTTT. This codes for CASSQEGGQNEAFF.

The chain joins TRBV5-1 to TRBJ2-5; D is ambiguous. The CDR3 sequence is 14 residues long. V was trimmed by 4 bases and J by 0 bases, leaving 10 bases between them. In germline, CDR1 is SGHRS, CDR2 YFSETQ. DNA of the CDR3: TGCGCCAGCAGCGCGGACGGAAACCAAGAGACCCAGTACTTC. This gives the protein CASSADGNQETQYF.

The chain joins TRBV27 to TRBJ1-5; D might be TRBD1 (5 bases). V gave up 4 bases and J gave up 5 bases, with 15 bases separating them. This CDR3 contains 15 residues. CDR1 and CDR2 from the germline V gene are MNHEY and SMNVEV (reference sequence). The CDR3, as DNA: TGTGCCAGCAGTTACCTAAAGGGGCGAGATCAGCCCCAGCATTTT. It translates to CASSYLKGRDQPQHF.

The chain combines TRBV7-8 with TRBJ2-7; TRBD2 aligns across 10 bases. CDR1 is SGHVS and CDR2 is FQNEAQ in the germline V gene. Trimming cost V 3 bases and J 6 bases; bases outside gene matches: 5. This CDR3 has 14 amino acids. CDR3 loop: CASSFRSGRGEQYF. CDR3 in DNA: TGTGCCAGCAGCTTTAGGAGCGGGAGGGGCGAGCAGTACTTC.

V usage is TRBV7-9 and J usage is TRBJ2-1, with 7 bases that match TRBD2. Germline-derived CDR1 and CDR2 are SEHNR and FQNEAQ (reference sequence). V gave up 1 base and J gave up 8 bases; unmatched junction bases: 5. This CDR3 comprises 14 residues. The CDR3 reads CASSLVGGSDEQFF. The CDR3 nucleotides are TGTGCCAGCAGCTTAGTAGGCGGGAGTGATGAGCAGTTCTTC.

This chain connects TRBV2 to TRBJ2-7; D remains unclear. Trimming left V 10 bases short and J 8 bases short, with 15 bases between. Germline V gene sequence: CDR1 SNHLY, CDR2 FYNNEI. This CDR3 has 11 amino acids. The CDR3 coding sequence is TGTGCCACCGACCCATTTTCTCAGCAGTACTTC. Its protein is CATDPFSQQYF.

The chain has TRBV6-5 and TRBJ2-7; D is unclear. The germline gives CDR1 MNHEY, CDR2 SVGAGI. This CDR3 spans 12 amino acids. Trimming pared 6 bases from V and 4 bases from J, leaving 10 bases between. The DNA for the CDR3 is TGTGCCAGCAGCAAGACTCGTTACGAGCAGTACTTC. Its protein product is CASSKTRYEQYF.

In this sample, this clone turned up once. V and J are TRBV11-2 and TRBJ2-3, with 14 bases aligning to TRBD2. J lost 8 bases, V lost 5 bases, and 9 bases had no gene match. Germline V gene lookup returns CDR1 SGHAT and CDR2 FQNNGV. CDR3 length equals 16 residues. The CDR3 DNA reads TGTGCCAGCAGCCGTGGGACTAGCGGGAGAGGGGGTACGCAGTATTTT. Translating gives CASSRGTSGRGGTQYF.

V gene TRBV2 combines with J gene TRBJ2-7; the D is unclear. Germline CDR1 reads SNHLY; CDR2 reads FYNNEI. The CDR3 is 15 amino acids. Trimming left V 7 bases short and J 2 bases short, with 18 bases between. The DNA for the CDR3 is TGTGCCAGCAATGGAGATGCCTCGCTTACCTACGAGCAGTACTTC. Its protein is CASNGDASLTYEQYF.

This clone appeared a single time. The V call is TRBV25-1, the J call TRBJ2-3; maybe TRBD2 (6 bases). Trimming stripped 6 bases from V and 8 bases from J, with 9 bases between. In germline, CDR1 is MGHDK, CDR2 SYGVNS. The CDR3 has 11 amino acids. The CDR3 here is CASRGGTTQYF. CDR3 in DNA: TGTGCCAGCAGGGGCGGGACTACGCAGTATTTT.

V and J are TRBV14 and TRBJ2-3; D tentatively reads TRBD1 or TRBD2 (5 bases each). Germline CDR1 is SGHDN and CDR2 is FVKESK. The CDR3 spans 13 residues. Trimming took 8 bases from V and 4 from J, leaving 13 bases between them. DNA for the CDR3: TGTGCCAGCGGGATACTAGGGGCAGATACGCAGTATTTT. As protein: CASGILGADTQYF.

The rearrangement uses TRBV28 and TRBJ2-1; weak D call: TRBD2 (6 bases). CDR1 is MDHEN and CDR2 is SYDVKM in the germline V gene. This CDR3 comprises 17 residues. The V and J ends lost 5 bases and 0 bases respectively, with 17 bases between them. In DNA, the CDR3 is TGTGCCAGCAGTCCCCAGCTGGGCGGGGACTCCTACAATGAGCAGTTCTTC. This gives the protein CASSPQLGGDSYNEQFF.

The rearrangement uses TRBV27 and TRBJ2-1; D gene uncertain. Trimming removed 4 bases from V and 7 bases from J, with 8 bases in between. This CDR3 region has 12 residues. Per germline, CDR1 MNHEY and CDR2 SMNVEV (reference sequence). The CDR3 sequence is CASSSGWNEQFF. CDR3 coding DNA: TGTGCCAGCAGTTCCGGGTGGAATGAGCAGTTCTTC.